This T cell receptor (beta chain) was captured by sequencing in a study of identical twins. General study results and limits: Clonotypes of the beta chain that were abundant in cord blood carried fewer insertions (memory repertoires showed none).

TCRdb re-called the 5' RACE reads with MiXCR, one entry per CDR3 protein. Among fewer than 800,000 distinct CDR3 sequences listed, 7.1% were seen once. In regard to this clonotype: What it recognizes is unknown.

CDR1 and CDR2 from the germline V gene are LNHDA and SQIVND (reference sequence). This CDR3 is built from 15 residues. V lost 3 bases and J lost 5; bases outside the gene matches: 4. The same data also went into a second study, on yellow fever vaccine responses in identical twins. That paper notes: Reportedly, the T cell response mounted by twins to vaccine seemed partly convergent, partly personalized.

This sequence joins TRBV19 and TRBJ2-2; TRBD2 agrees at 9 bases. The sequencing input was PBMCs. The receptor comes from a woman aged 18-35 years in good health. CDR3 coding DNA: TGTGCCAGTAGTATCAAGGCGGGAGGGACCGGGGAGCTGTTTTTT. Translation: CASSIKAGGTGELFF. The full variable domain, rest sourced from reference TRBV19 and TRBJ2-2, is DGGITQSPKYLFRKEGQNVTLSCEQNLNHDAMYWYRQDPGQGLRLIYYSQIVNDFQKGDIAEGYSVSREKKESFPLTVTSAQKNPTAFYLCASSIKAGGTGELFFGEGSRLTVL.